This record concerns one TCR beta chain sequence. TCRdb's copy holds only in-frame clones and misses some; the assay was immunoSEQ multiplex PCR. The sample carries 56,000 or so clones, roughly 84% recorded once. The entry originates in a study of radiotherapy plus CTLA-4 blockade in lung cancer. Germline CDR1 is KGHSH and CDR2 is LQKENI. V lost 1 base and J lost 2, with 18 bases in between. The CDR3 runs to 18 residues. Sequenced here: peripheral blood, sampled from a patient treated with radiotherapy plus ipilimumab. The source is a human donor with non-small cell lung cancer who had a partial response to radiotherapy plus ipilimumab. The chain uses TRBV18 and TRBJ1-5, with D perhaps TRBD1 (6 bases). The CDR3 sequence: CASSPQIGGENGNQPQHF. The CDR3 DNA follows: TGTGCCAGCTCACCACAAATTGGGGGCGAGAACGGCAATCAGCCCCAGCATTTT. The variable domain in full, with the rest retrieved from reference TRBV18 and TRBJ1-5, is NAGVMQNPRHLVRRRGQEARLRCSPMKGHSHVYWYRQLPEEGLKFMVYLQKENIIDESGMPKERFSAEFPKEGPSILRIQQVVRGDSAAYFCASSPQIGGENGNQPQHFGDGTRLSIL.